This is a list of T cell receptor beta chains from one sample in a study of blood T cell repertoires in COVID-19. Assay used: immunoSEQ multiplex PCR; TCRdb lists only in-frame clones, some missing. The sample holds 310,000 or so clones, around 90% seen once. Sequencing used peripheral blood. Source of these receptors: a man aged 50 to 60 with active or convalescent COVID-19. The CDR3 runs from the conserved cysteine through the conserved F or W. The D gene is left open where the match is weak. Size tells how often a clone was seen (once, few, many) or the class of an expanded clone, and some rows leave it out.

clone_size: .; d_call: TRBD2; v_call: TRBV19; j_call: TRBJ2-7; cdr3_aa: CASSSGRASYEQYF; cdr3_nt: TGTGCCAGTAGTAGCGGGAGGGCCTCCTACGAGCAGTACTTC
clone_size: .; d_call: TRBD1; v_call: TRBV9; j_call: TRBJ1-4; cdr3_aa: CATPRQGQYEKLFF; cdr3_nt: TGTGCCACCCCCCGCCAGGGACAGTATGAAAAACTGTTTTTT
clone_size: .; d_call: .; v_call: TRBV10-3; j_call: TRBJ1-3; cdr3_aa: CAISTSRGGSGNTIYF; cdr3_nt: TGTGCCATCAGTACAAGCAGGGGTGGCTCTGGAAACACCATATATTTT
clone_size: .; d_call: .; v_call: TRBV27; j_call: TRBJ2-3; cdr3_aa: CASSLRDSTQYF; cdr3_nt: TGTGCCAGCAGCCTTCGGGACTCTACGCAGTATTTT
clone_size: .; d_call: TRBD1; v_call: TRBV7-2; j_call: TRBJ2-7; cdr3_aa: CASSSGTGFYEQYF; cdr3_nt: TGTGCCAGCAGCTCCGGGACAGGGTTCTACGAGCAGTACTTC
clone_size: .; d_call: .; v_call: TRBV28; j_call: TRBJ1-1; cdr3_aa: CASSPGQLVNTEAFF; cdr3_nt: TGTGCCAGCAGTCCCGGACAGCTCGTGAACACTGAAGCTTTCTTT
clone_size: .; d_call: .; v_call: TRBV3-1/TRBV3-2; j_call: TRBJ2-7; cdr3_aa: CASSQDFGGKGYEQYF; cdr3_nt: TGTGCCAGCAGCCAAGATTTTGGCGGGAAAGGCTACGAGCAGTACTTC
clone_size: .; d_call: .; v_call: TRBV5-1; j_call: TRBJ2-6; cdr3_aa: CASSFTGDSGANVLTF; cdr3_nt: TGCGCCAGCAGCTTTACAGGCGACTCTGGGGCCAACGTCCTGACTTTC
clone_size: .; d_call: TRBD2; v_call: TRBV19; j_call: TRBJ2-1; cdr3_aa: CASSNLAGGGISGEQFF; cdr3_nt: TGTGCCAGTAGTAACCTAGCGGGAGGAGGGATATCGGGTGAGCAGTTCTTC
clone_size: .; d_call: .; v_call: TRBV6-2/TRBV6-3; j_call: TRBJ1-6; cdr3_aa: CASSNNPGESLHF; cdr3_nt: TGTGCCAGCAGCAATAACCCTGGGGAGTCCCTCCACTTT
clone_size: many; d_call: TRBD2; v_call: TRBV9; j_call: TRBJ2-5; cdr3_aa: CASSVSSGGDETQYF; cdr3_nt: TGTGCCAGCAGCGTATCCTCTGGGGGGGACGAGACCCAGTACTTC
clone_size: few; d_call: TRBD2; v_call: TRBV4-2; j_call: TRBJ2-7; cdr3_aa: CASSQDWGGTSGGAIEQYF; cdr3_nt: TGTGCCAGCAGCCAAGATTGGGGAGGGACTAGCGGGGGGGCCATCGAGCAGTACTTC
clone_size: .; d_call: .; v_call: TRBV21-1; j_call: TRBJ2-7; cdr3_aa: CASSKDRDNEQYF; cdr3_nt: TGTGCCAGCAGCAAAGATCGGGATAACGAGCAGTACTTC
clone_size: few; d_call: .; v_call: TRBV28; j_call: TRBJ1-2; cdr3_aa: CASSLSDKWGYTF; cdr3_nt: TGTGCCAGCAGTTTATCGGACAAGTGGGGCTACACCTTC
clone_size: .; d_call: .; v_call: TRBV28; j_call: TRBJ1-3; cdr3_aa: CASSHWGGSSGNTIYF; cdr3_nt: TGTGCCAGCAGCCATTGGGGGGGCAGCTCTGGAAACACCATATATTTT
clone_size: .; d_call: TRBD2; v_call: TRBV5-1; j_call: TRBJ2-7; cdr3_aa: CASSLAGLAGGEQYF; cdr3_nt: TGCGCCAGCAGCTTGGCCGGGCTAGCGGGAGGAGAGCAGTACTTC
clone_size: .; d_call: TRBD1; v_call: TRBV4-3; j_call: TRBJ2-1; cdr3_aa: CASSQHPSQTGNYNEQFF; cdr3_nt: TGCGCCAGCAGCCAGCACCCCTCCCAGACAGGGAACTACAATGAGCAGTTCTTC
clone_size: .; d_call: .; v_call: TRBV7-9; j_call: TRBJ2-1; cdr3_aa: CASSLATGGDNEQFF; cdr3_nt: TGTGCCAGCAGCTTAGCCACTGGCGGAGACAATGAGCAGTTCTTC
clone_size: .; d_call: .; v_call: TRBV30; j_call: TRBJ1-3; cdr3_aa: CACQHSGNTIYF; cdr3_nt: TGTGCCTGCCAACACTCTGGAAACACCATATATTTT
clone_size: .; d_call: .; v_call: TRBV3-1/TRBV3-2; j_call: TRBJ2-2; cdr3_aa: CASSQRGFNTGELFF; cdr3_nt: TGTGCCAGCAGCCAGAGGGGGTTTAACACCGGGGAGCTGTTTTTT
clone_size: .; d_call: TRBD1; v_call: TRBV19; j_call: TRBJ1-6; cdr3_aa: CASSRTDRGEVSPLHF; cdr3_nt: TGTGCCAGTAGTAGGACTGACAGGGGCGAAGTTTCACCCCTCCACTTT
clone_size: .; d_call: TRBD1; v_call: TRBV4-3; j_call: TRBJ1-2; cdr3_aa: CASSQVLTGGYGYTF; cdr3_nt: TGCGCCAGCAGCCAAGTTTTAACAGGGGGCTATGGCTACACCTTC
clone_size: few; d_call: TRBD1; v_call: TRBV7-3; j_call: TRBJ1-2; cdr3_aa: CASSYGTGGTYTF; cdr3_nt: TGTGCCAGCAGCTACGGGACAGGCGGGACCTACACCTTC
clone_size: .; d_call: TRBD2; v_call: TRBV2; j_call: TRBJ2-3; cdr3_aa: CASSDGSGRVWESTDTQYF; cdr3_nt: TGTGCCAGCAGTGACGGTAGCGGGAGAGTCTGGGAGAGCACAGATACGCAGTATTTT
clone_size: .; d_call: .; v_call: TRBV12-1; j_call: TRBJ1-6; cdr3_aa: CASSFLGGEDSPLHF; cdr3_nt: TGTGCCAGCAGCTTCCTCGGGGGGGAAGATTCACCCCTCCACTTT
clone_size: once; d_call: TRBD2; v_call: TRBV7-9; j_call: TRBJ2-3; cdr3_aa: CASSPGLAKLSGTDTQYF; cdr3_nt: TGTGCCAGCAGCCCGGGACTAGCGAAGCTTTCCGGCACAGATACGCAGTATTTT
clone_size: .; d_call: TRBD1; v_call: TRBV18; j_call: TRBJ2-7; cdr3_aa: CASSRDRGYDEQYF; cdr3_nt: TGTGCCAGCTCACGGGACAGGGGGTATGACGAGCAGTACTTC
clone_size: .; d_call: TRBD2; v_call: TRBV5-1; j_call: TRBJ2-1; cdr3_aa: CASSLAGDSYNEQFF; cdr3_nt: TGCGCCAGCAGCTTAGCGGGAGACTCCTACAATGAGCAGTTCTTC
clone_size: .; d_call: .; v_call: TRBV14; j_call: TRBJ2-2; cdr3_aa: CASSQDTGTSAGELFF; cdr3_nt: TGTGCCAGCAGCCAAGATACAGGGACATCGGCCGGGGAGCTGTTTTTT
clone_size: once; d_call: .; v_call: TRBV27; j_call: TRBJ2-1; cdr3_aa: CASSFQGVHDNEQFF; cdr3_nt: TGTGCCAGCAGTTTTCAAGGGGTTCACGACAATGAGCAGTTCTTC
clone_size: .; d_call: TRBD1; v_call: TRBV19; j_call: TRBJ2-7; cdr3_aa: CASTPGTGAYEQYF; cdr3_nt: TGTGCCAGTACCCCAGGGACAGGGGCCTACGAGCAGTACTTC
clone_size: .; d_call: .; v_call: TRBV7-2; j_call: TRBJ2-2; cdr3_aa: CASSLMGNTPGGELFF; cdr3_nt: TGTGCCAGCAGCTTAATGGGGAATACACCGGGAGGGGAGCTGTTTTTT
clone_size: .; d_call: TRBD2; v_call: TRBV5-4; j_call: TRBJ2-1; cdr3_aa: CASSSTSGSYNEQFF; cdr3_nt: TGTGCCAGCAGTTCAACTAGCGGTTCCTACAATGAGCAGTTCTTC
clone_size: .; d_call: TRBD2; v_call: TRBV5-1; j_call: TRBJ2-1; cdr3_aa: CASSFLGLAGGGSYNEQFF; cdr3_nt: TGCGCCAGCAGCTTCCTGGGACTAGCGGGAGGGGGCTCCTACAATGAGCAGTTCTTC
clone_size: .; d_call: TRBD2; v_call: TRBV18; j_call: TRBJ2-3; cdr3_aa: CASSSLAGVQDTQYF; cdr3_nt: TGTGCCAGCTCATCCTTAGCGGGAGTACAAGATACGCAGTATTTT
clone_size: .; d_call: .; v_call: TRBV9; j_call: TRBJ2-1; cdr3_aa: CASSVDTGNEQFF; cdr3_nt: TGTGCCAGCAGCGTAGACACGGGGAATGAGCAGTTCTTC
clone_size: .; d_call: .; v_call: TRBV2; j_call: TRBJ1-1; cdr3_aa: CASSPQGNTEAFF; cdr3_nt: TGTGCCAGCAGTCCACAGGGGAACACTGAAGCTTTCTTT
clone_size: .; d_call: .; v_call: TRBV4-1; j_call: TRBJ2-7; cdr3_aa: CASSQVEETPNIYEQYF; cdr3_nt: TGCGCCAGCAGCCAAGTCGAGGAAACGCCCAACATCTACGAGCAGTACTTC
clone_size: .; d_call: TRBD1; v_call: TRBV5-6; j_call: TRBJ1-4; cdr3_aa: CASSGGQGVYNEKLFF; cdr3_nt: TGTGCCAGCAGCGGCGGACAGGGGGTTTATAATGAAAAACTGTTTTTT
clone_size: few; d_call: .; v_call: TRBV4-3; j_call: TRBJ1-2; cdr3_aa: CASSQENIPDNYGYTF; cdr3_nt: TGCGCCAGCAGCCAAGAAAACATACCAGATAACTATGGCTACACCTTC
clone_size: .; d_call: .; v_call: TRBV7-9; j_call: TRBJ1-1; cdr3_aa: CASSLGTGPNTEAFF; cdr3_nt: TGTGCCAGCAGCTTAGGCACAGGGCCGAACACTGAAGCTTTCTTT
clone_size: .; d_call: TRBD1; v_call: TRBV29-1; j_call: TRBJ1-1; cdr3_aa: CSAGGAGTEAFF; cdr3_nt: TGCAGCGCAGGGGGCGCGGGGACTGAAGCTTTCTTT
clone_size: .; d_call: .; v_call: TRBV20-1; j_call: TRBJ2-5; cdr3_aa: CSASWAVSGQETQYF; cdr3_nt: TGCAGTGCTAGTTGGGCAGTTTCGGGACAAGAGACCCAGTACTTC
clone_size: .; d_call: TRBD1; v_call: TRBV9; j_call: TRBJ1-2; cdr3_aa: CASSPTPLDRGRTVLHGYTF; cdr3_nt: TGTGCCAGCAGCCCCACCCCATTGGACAGGGGGCGCACTGTTCTGCATGGCTACACCTTC
clone_size: .; d_call: .; v_call: TRBV18; j_call: TRBJ2-3; cdr3_aa: CASSPYSTGSSTDTQYF; cdr3_nt: TGTGCCAGCTCACCTTATTCGACAGGCTCTAGCACAGATACGCAGTATTTT
clone_size: .; d_call: .; v_call: TRBV6-5; j_call: TRBJ1-1; cdr3_aa: CASSYSGSGGQEAFF; cdr3_nt: TGTGCCAGCAGTTACTCGGGGTCGGGGGGGCAGGAAGCTTTCTTT
clone_size: once; d_call: .; v_call: TRBV2; j_call: TRBJ1-3; cdr3_aa: CASSVPSSGNTIYF; cdr3_nt: TGTGCCAGCAGTGTTCCGAGCTCTGGAAACACCATATATTTT
clone_size: .; d_call: .; v_call: TRBV4-2; j_call: TRBJ2-2; cdr3_aa: CASSQDGRGGELFF; cdr3_nt: TGTGCCAGCAGCCAAGATGGAAGGGGCGGGGAGCTGTTTTTT
clone_size: .; d_call: TRBD1; v_call: TRBV5-1; j_call: TRBJ2-1; cdr3_aa: CASSLDRGNEQFF; cdr3_nt: TGCGCCAGCAGCTTGGACAGGGGCAATGAGCAGTTCTTC
clone_size: .; d_call: .; v_call: TRBV6-5; j_call: TRBJ1-6; cdr3_aa: CASSYSRVRVNSPLHF; cdr3_nt: TGTGCCAGCAGTTACTCTCGTGTCAGGGTTAATTCACCCCTCCACTTT
clone_size: .; d_call: .; v_call: TRBV28; j_call: TRBJ2-2; cdr3_aa: CASSLNTGELFF; cdr3_nt: TGTGCCAGCAGTCTTAACACCGGGGAGCTGTTTTTT
clone_size: .; d_call: .; v_call: TRBV6-1; j_call: TRBJ1-6; cdr3_aa: CASSELKSSYNSPLHF; cdr3_nt: TGTGCCAGCAGTGAATTGAAGAGCTCCTATAATTCACCCCTCCACTTT
clone_size: .; d_call: .; v_call: TRBV21-1; j_call: TRBJ1-6; cdr3_aa: CASSKAPSSYNSPLHF; cdr3_nt: TGTGCCAGCAGCAAAGCCCCGAGCTCCTATAATTCACCCCTCCACTTT